These 17 T cell receptor beta chains were sequenced from one sample in a study of T cell responses to AZD1222 COVID-19 vaccine. Sequencing used immunoSEQ multiplex PCR; TCRdb keeps in-frame clones, though not all of them. The sample carries 110,000 or so clones, more than 70% recorded once. The source material was peripheral blood, sampled 28 days after the second AZD1222 dose. The source is an adult who received the AZD1222 COVID-19 vaccine.

The CDR3 sequence: CASSSGQNHQPQHF. The CDR3 nucleotides are TGTGCCAGCAGTTCGGGGCAGAATCATCAGCCCCAGCATTTT. The V call is TRBV27, the J call TRBJ1-5; the D gene is possibly TRBD1 (5 bases). This CDR3 spans 14 amino acids. The V end lost 4 bases, the J end lost 5 bases, and 12 bases lay between the germline ends. Per germline, CDR1 MNHEY and CDR2 SMNVEV (reference sequence).

Notes on this clone: One end of the junction fails to match germline, which may point to a read error. The chain joins TRBV7-9 to TRBJ1-1; a weak D match, TRBD1 (5 bases). Per germline, CDR1 SEHNR and CDR2 FQNEAQ (reference sequence). The CDR3 loop spans 13 amino acids. CDR3 amino acids: CASSLAGGAEAFF. The CDR3 DNA reads as TGTGCCAGCAGCCTAGCCGGAGGGGCTGAAGCTTTCTTT.

The genes are TRBV10-3 and TRBJ2-5; 13 bases are shared with TRBD2. V shed 10 bases, J shed 4 bases, and the junction held 6 bases outside the gene matches. The length of the CDR3 is 14 residues. Germline loops: CDR1 ENHRY, CDR2 SYGVKD. DNA of the CDR3: TGTGCCAGCGGGACTAGCGGGGACGGAGAGACCCAGTACTTC. The encoded protein is CASGTSGDGETQYF.

This rearrangement joins TRBV28 to TRBJ1-4; D might be TRBD1 (5 bases). This CDR3 has 16 residues. Trimming stripped 5 bases from V and 2 bases from J, with 15 bases between. Looked up from germline, CDR1 is MDHEN and CDR2 is SYDVKM. CDR3 residues: CASSALGVSTNEKLFF. CDR3 bases: TGTGCCAGCAGTGCATTAGGGGTATCGACTAATGAAAAACTGTTTTTT.

This clone has just one count. The chain uses TRBV5-5 and TRBJ1-2, with D possibly being TRBD1 (5 bases). Germline lookup yields CDR1 SGHKS and CDR2 YYEKEE (reference sequence). The length of the CDR3 is 15 residues. V was trimmed by 0 bases and J by 8 bases, leaving 17 bases between them. CDR3 residues: CASSLASTAIGGYTF. For the CDR3, the DNA is TGTGCCAGCAGCTTGGCCTCGACAGCGATCGGGGGCTACACCTTC.

This rearrangement joins TRBV19 to TRBJ1-2; 7 nucleotides align to TRBD1. The V gene's germline CDR1 is LNHDA and CDR2 SQIVND (reference sequence). The CDR3 has 14 residues. V trimming: 6 bases; J trimming: 7 bases; junction bases outside the gene matches: 11. The CDR3 protein is CASRPTDREVGYTF. The CDR3 DNA reads as TGTGCCAGTAGACCTACCGACAGGGAGGTTGGCTACACCTTC.

V usage is TRBV11-1 and J usage is TRBJ1-2, with D hard to call. The CDR3 sequence is 15 residues long. The germline V and J ends were trimmed by 2 bases and 7 bases, with 17 bases remaining between them. CDR1 is SGHAT and CDR2 is FQDESV in the germline V gene (reference sequence). CDR3 nucleotide sequence: TGTGCCAGCAGCTTAACGGGTAAGTCTTCGGCTGGCTACACCTTC. The encoded protein is CASSLTGKSSAGYTF.

The J gene is TRBJ1-1, the V gene TRBV2, with TRBD1 matching 9 bases. Germline V gene lookup returns CDR1 SNHLY and CDR2 FYNNEI. V shed 6 bases, J shed 8 bases, and the junction held 10 bases outside the gene matches. The CDR3 is 14 residues long. CDR3 DNA sequence: TGTGCCAGCAGCGAAAGGGCCGGACAGGGGGAAGCTTTCTTT. Protein product: CASSERAGQGEAFF. The complete variable domain, with remaining parts taken from reference TRBV2 and TRBJ1-1, reads EPEVTQTPSHQVTQMGQEVILRCVPISNHLYFYWYRQILGQKVEFLVSFYNNEISEKSEIFDDQFSVERPDGSNFTLKIRSTKLEDSAMYFCASSERAGQGEAFFGQGTRLTVV.

The CDR3 loop reads CASSIFGGTNEKLFF. The CDR3 DNA is TGTGCCAGTAGTATCTTTGGGGGAACTAATGAAAAACTGTTTTTT. This chain uses TRBV19 with TRBJ1-4; perhaps TRBD1 as D (5 bases). V dropped 3 bases and J dropped 1 base, with 9 bases sitting between them. The CDR3 loop spans 15 amino acids. CDR1 and CDR2 from the germline V gene are LNHDA and SQIVND (reference sequence).

The rearrangement uses TRBV7-9 and TRBJ2-7, with no clear D. Trimming removed 2 bases from V and 1 base from J, with 6 bases in between. Germline V CDR1 and CDR2: SEHNR, FQNEAQ (reference sequence). The CDR3 spans 13 residues. CDR3 nucleotide sequence: TGTGCCAGCAGCTTACCGGGTTCCTACGAGCAGTACTTC. Protein product: CASSLPGSYEQYF. The variable domain in full, completed from reference TRBV7-9 and TRBJ2-7, reads DTGVSQNPRHKITKRGQNVTFRCDPISEHNRLYWYRQTLGQGPEFLTYFQNEAQLEKSRLLSDRFSAERPKGSFSTLEIQRTEQGDSAMYLCASSLPGSYEQYFGPGTRLTVT.

The gene calls are TRBV7-9 and TRBJ1-1, with a possible D match to TRBD1 (5 bases). CDR3 size: 16 residues. V was trimmed by 3 bases and J by 6 bases, leaving 20 bases between them. Germline-derived CDR1 and CDR2 are SEHNR and FQNEAQ (reference sequence). The CDR3 bases are TGTGCCAGCAGCTTGTATGGGTCTGGGGCGGAGGCTGAAGCTTTCTTT. This encodes CASSLYGSGAEAEAFF.

This chain connects TRBV28 to TRBJ1-1; D is unclear. V lost 3 bases and J 0 bases, leaving 11 bases between the germline ends. The CDR3 is 15 amino acids. CDR1 MDHEN and CDR2 SYDVKM come from the germline V gene. In nucleotides, the CDR3 is TGTGCCAGCAGTTTTTCAGGTGTTATGAACACTGAAGCTTTCTTT. The encoded protein is CASSFSGVMNTEAFF.

The chain links TRBV10-3 to TRBJ1-2; D remains unclear. Germline-derived CDR1 and CDR2 are ENHRY and SYGVKD. CDR3 size: 12 residues. The V end lost 6 bases, the J end lost 4 bases, and 9 bases lay between the germline ends. The CDR3, as DNA: TGTGCCATCAGCCAGGTAGGCTATGGCTACACCTTC. It encodes CAISQVGYGYTF.

The chain couples TRBV10-3 to TRBJ1-6; D remains ambiguous. The V gene's germline CDR1 is ENHRY and CDR2 SYGVKD. This CDR3 region has 13 residues. Trimming left V 11 bases short and J 10 bases short, with 18 bases between. The CDR3 bases are TGTGCCGTCCGGAGGGTTACCGAGTCACCCCTCCACTTT. Residues: CAVRRVTESPLHF.

This chain uses TRBV5-1 with TRBJ2-2, with 7 bases aligning to TRBD2. The CDR3 totals 14 residues. With V trimmed by 7 bases and J by 6 bases, 9 bases remained unmatched. CDR1 and CDR2 from the germline V gene are SGHRS and YFSETQ. The CDR3 loop reads CASGPLGGSGELFF. In DNA, the CDR3 is TGCGCCAGCGGCCCTCTCGGGGGGTCCGGGGAGCTGTTTTTT.

The rearrangement uses TRBV7-9 and TRBJ2-2, with a tentative D call TRBD2 (5 bases). Germline values: CDR1 SEHNR, CDR2 FQNEAQ (reference sequence). The CDR3 spans 15 residues. With 0 bases removed from V and 7 bases from J, the gap between germline ends came to 12 bases. CDR3 region: CASSLAASYNGELFF. As DNA, the CDR3 is TGTGCCAGCAGCTTAGCGGCTAGCTATAACGGGGAGCTGTTTTTT.

The rearrangement joins TRBV11-1 to TRBJ2-2, with D uncertain. The V gene's germline CDR1 is SGHAT and CDR2 FQDESV (reference sequence). V lost 4 bases and J lost 4, with 10 bases in between. This CDR3 is 14 amino acids long. The CDR3 coding sequence is TGTGCCAGCAGCTCAACGTGGGGCACCGGGGAGCTGTTTTTT. It encodes CASSSTWGTGELFF.